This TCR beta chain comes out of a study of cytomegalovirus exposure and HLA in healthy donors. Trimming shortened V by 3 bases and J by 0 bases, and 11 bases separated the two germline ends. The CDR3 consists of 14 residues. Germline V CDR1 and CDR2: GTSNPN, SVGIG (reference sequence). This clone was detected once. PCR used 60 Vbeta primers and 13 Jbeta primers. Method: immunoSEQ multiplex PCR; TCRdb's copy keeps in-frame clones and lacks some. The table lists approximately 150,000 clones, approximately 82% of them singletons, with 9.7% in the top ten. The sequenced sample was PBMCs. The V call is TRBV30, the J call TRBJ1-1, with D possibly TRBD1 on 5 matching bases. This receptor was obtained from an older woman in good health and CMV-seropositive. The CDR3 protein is CAWRNKTVNTEAFF. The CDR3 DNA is TGTGCCTGGAGAAACAAGACAGTGAACACTGAAGCTTTCTTT.